The 16 T cell receptor beta chains given below trace back to one sample, sequenced in a study of response to subunit inactivated influenza vaccine. MiXCR, run by TCRdb on the RT-PCR reads, gives a single entry per CDR3 protein. The data hold roughly 700,000 distinct CDR3 sequences, with less than 20% observed a single time. The sequences come from PBMCs from blood, collected 11 to 12 days after vaccination. The receptors originated from a man in his fifties who received an inactivated influenza vaccine.

The chain joins TRBV4-2 to TRBJ2-4, with a tentative D call TRBD1 (6 bases). TRBJ2-1 explains the end of the DNA better; the J call may be wrong. Germline V gene sequence: CDR1 LGHNA, CDR2 YNFKEQ. The length of the CDR3 is 15 residues. The CDR3 loop is CASSLPGDVKNIQFF. In DNA, the CDR3 is TGTGCCAGCAGCCTACCAGGGGATGTCAAAAACATTCAGTTCTTC.

The table lists this clonotype with many counts. V gene TRBV7-2 combines with J gene TRBJ2-5; D tentatively reads TRBD1 or TRBD2 (5 bases each). CDR1 is SGHTA and CDR2 is FQGNSA in the germline V gene. The ends were cut back, 4 bases at V and 5 bases at J, with 14 bases in the middle. The CDR3 sequence is 14 residues long. CDR3 amino acids: CASSSQGGGETQYF. In DNA, the CDR3 is TGTGCCAGCAGCTCGCAGGGTGGCGGGGAGACCCAGTACTTC.

This chain uses TRBV27 with TRBJ1-2, with D perhaps matching TRBD1 (5 bases). The CDR3 runs 14 residues. The germline CDR1 and CDR2 sequences are MNHEY and SMNVEV (reference sequence). V lost 6 bases and J lost 8, with 19 bases in between. The DNA of the CDR3 is TGTGCCAGCAGGGACACGGGCAGGGTAGGCGGCTACACCTTC. This encodes CASRDTGRVGGYTF.

This clonotype has only a few counts. V is TRBV6-2 or TRBV6-3 and J is TRBJ2-7; 9 bases line up with TRBD2. Unmatched junction bases numbered 14, after V lost 7 bases and J lost 1 base. CDR3 length equals 17 residues. Germline lookup yields CDR1 MNHEY and CDR2 SVGEGT. The DNA of the CDR3 is TGTGCCAGCAACCCAAGACTCGGGACTAGCCCTTCCTACGAGCAGTACTTC. This codes for CASNPRLGTSPSYEQYF.

This clonotype was seen many times. The chain is built from TRBV28 and TRBJ2-7; weak D call: TRBD1 (8 bases). The CDR3 is 16 residues long. Germline V gene sequence: CDR1 MDHEN, CDR2 SYDVKM. Trimming removed 8 bases from V and 7 bases from J, with 27 bases in between. The CDR3: CASRNETDRGLREQYF. CDR3 in DNA: TGTGCCAGCCGCAACGAAACCGACAGGGGACTACGGGAGCAGTACTTC.

A word on this clonotype: A much larger clone lies a single base off, so this may be a read error. J is TRBJ2-1 and V is TRBV29-1; possibly TRBD1 for D (6 bases). The CDR3 has 11 residues. CDR1 and CDR2 from the germline V gene are SQVTM and ANQGSEA. Trimming removed 7 bases from V and 9 bases from J, with 13 bases in between. The CDR3 DNA sequence: TGCAGCGGTGGACAGAGCGGTGAGCAGTTCTTC. Its translation: CSGGQSGEQFF.

A few counts support this clonotype. The rearrangement uses TRBV5-1 and TRBJ1-1; the match to TRBD1 covers 9 bases. V lost 1 base to trimming and J lost 7 bases; unmatched junction nucleotides: 5. From germline, CDR1 is SGHRS and CDR2 YFSETQ. The CDR3 has 14 residues. The CDR3, as DNA: TGCGCCAGCAGCTTGAACAGGGGGCACGATGAAGCTTTCTTT. Protein: CASSLNRGHDEAFF.

This clonotype showed up just a few times. The J gene is TRBJ1-5, the V gene TRBV11-2; D call uncertain. The CDR3 has 15 amino acids. From germline, CDR1 is SGHAT and CDR2 FQNNGV. Trimming took 0 bases from V and 2 from J, leaving 8 bases between them. The CDR3: CASSLDPAGNQPQHF. The CDR3, as DNA: TGTGCCAGCAGCTTAGATCCGGCAGGCAATCAGCCCCAGCATTTT.

The chain recombines TRBV6-1 with TRBJ2-2; no definite D call. This CDR3 is built from 12 residues. Germline V gene lookup returns CDR1 MNHNS and CDR2 SASEGT. The V end was cut by 7 bases, the J end by 7 bases, with 10 bases between. CDR3 protein: CASTLSFGELFF. The DNA for the CDR3 is TGTGCCAGCACCCTCAGCTTCGGGGAGCTGTTTTTT.

This clonotype was detected a few times. The chain employs TRBV12-3 or TRBV12-4 and TRBJ2-1, with D uncertain. The CDR3 extends over 15 amino acids. Trimming removed 3 bases from V and 6 bases from J, with 15 bases in between. The CDR3 loop is CASSFFPAGRNEQFF. In DNA, the CDR3 is TGTGCCAGCAGTTTCTTCCCTGCCGGGCGCAATGAGCAGTTCTTC.

The chain links TRBV23-1 to TRBJ2-7, with 15 bases matching TRBD2. TRBV23-1 is an ORF for which the function is uncertain. The CDR3 runs 17 residues. The V gene end was trimmed by 3 bases and the J gene end by 3 bases; junction bases not matched to a gene: 6. The CDR3 protein is CASSQGTSGGPNYEQYF. CDR3 in DNA: TGCGCCAGCAGTCAGGGGACTAGCGGGGGGCCCAACTACGAGCAGTACTTC.

The genes are TRBV7-9 and TRBJ2-2; possibly TRBD2 for D (5 bases). Deletions cut 4 bases from V and 6 bases from J, with 21 bases between. This CDR3 comprises 17 residues. Germline V CDR1 and CDR2: SEHNR, FQNEAQ (reference sequence). CDR3 amino acids: CASSSNPGRGRSGELFF. The DNA for the CDR3 is TGTGCCAGCAGCTCCAACCCAGGACGGGGAAGGTCCGGGGAGCTGTTTTTT.

The V gene is TRBV9, the J gene TRBJ1-6; D call uncertain. The CDR3 is 14 residues long. Germline V CDR1 and CDR2: SGDLS, YYNGEE. The V and J ends lost 0 bases and 9 bases respectively, with 10 bases between them. The DNA of the CDR3 is TGTGCCAGCAGCGTAGATCCGGGGTCTTCACCCCTCCACTTT. Translated, it gives CASSVDPGSSPLHF. The full variable domain, rest sourced from reference TRBV9 and TRBJ1-6, is DSGVTQTPKHLITATGQRVTLRCSPRSGDLSVYWYQQSLDQGLQFLIQYYNGEERAKGNILERFSAQQFPDLHSELNLSSLELGDSALYFCASSVDPGSSPLHFGNGTRLTVT.

J is TRBJ2-7 and V is TRBV29-1; no reliable D call. This CDR3 is built from 14 residues. Between the trimmed V and J ends, which lost 4 bases and 1 base, there was a span of 14 bases. CDR1 is SQVTM and CDR2 is ANQGSEA in the germline V gene. CDR3 nucleotide sequence: TGCAGCGTTGTTAAGGCGGCTCATTCCTACGAGCAGTACTTC. This encodes CSVVKAAHSYEQYF.

This clonotype has a count of ten or more. The chain uses TRBV15 and TRBJ2-3, with 9 bases aligning to TRBD2. Per germline, CDR1 LNHNV and CDR2 YYDKDF (reference sequence). V lost 0 bases and J lost 2; bases outside the gene matches: 3. The CDR3 extends over 16 amino acids. CDR3 sequence: CATSREPSGTTDTQYF. The CDR3 bases are TGTGCCACCAGCAGAGAACCTAGCGGGACCACAGATACGCAGTATTTT.

The rearrangement links TRBV19 to TRBJ2-7, with TRBD1 matching 8 bases. Trimming cost V 1 base and J 1 base; bases outside gene matches: 9. The CDR3 is 17 amino acids. The germline gives CDR1 LNHDA, CDR2 SQIVND (reference sequence). CDR3 in amino acids: CASSIVVRTGKSYEQYF. CDR3 nucleotides: TGTGCCAGTAGTATAGTAGTTCGGACAGGGAAATCCTACGAGCAGTACTTC. Using reference TRBV19 and TRBJ2-7 for the parts outside the CDR3, the full variable domain is DGGITQSPKYLFRKEGQNVTLSCEQNLNHDAMYWYRQDPGQGLRLIYYSQIVNDFQKGDIAEGYSVSREKKESFPLTVTSAQKNPTAFYLCASSIVVRTGKSYEQYFGPGTRLTVT.